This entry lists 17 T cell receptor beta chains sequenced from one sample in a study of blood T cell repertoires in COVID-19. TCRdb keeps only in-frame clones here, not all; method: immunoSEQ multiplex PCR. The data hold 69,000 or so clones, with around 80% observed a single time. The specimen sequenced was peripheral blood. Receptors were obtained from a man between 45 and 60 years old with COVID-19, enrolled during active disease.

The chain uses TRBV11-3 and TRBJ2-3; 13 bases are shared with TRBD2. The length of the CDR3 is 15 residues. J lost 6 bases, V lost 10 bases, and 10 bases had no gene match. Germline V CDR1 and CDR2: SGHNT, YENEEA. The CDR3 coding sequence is TGTGCCACCATAACTAGCGGGGGGGCTGTGGATACGCAGTATTTT. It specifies CATITSGGAVDTQYF.

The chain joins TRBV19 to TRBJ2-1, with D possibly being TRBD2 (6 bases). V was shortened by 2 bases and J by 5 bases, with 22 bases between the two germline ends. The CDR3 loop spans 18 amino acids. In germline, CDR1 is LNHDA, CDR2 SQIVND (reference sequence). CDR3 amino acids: CASSIRLDHGGRDNEQFF. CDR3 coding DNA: TGTGCCAGTAGTATAAGGCTGGACCACGGGGGACGGGACAATGAGCAGTTCTTC. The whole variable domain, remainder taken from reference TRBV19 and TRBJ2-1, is DGGITQSPKYLFRKEGQNVTLSCEQNLNHDAMYWYRQDPGQGLRLIYYSQIVNDFQKGDIAEGYSVSREKKESFPLTVTSAQKNPTAFYLCASSIRLDHGGRDNEQFFGPGTRLTVL.

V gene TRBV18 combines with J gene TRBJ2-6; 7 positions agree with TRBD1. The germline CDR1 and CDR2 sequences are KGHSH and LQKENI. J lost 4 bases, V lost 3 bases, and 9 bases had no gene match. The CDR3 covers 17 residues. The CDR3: CASSPRQGSYGANVLTF. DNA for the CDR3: TGTGCCAGCTCACCCAGACAGGGTTCGTACGGGGCCAACGTCCTGACTTTC. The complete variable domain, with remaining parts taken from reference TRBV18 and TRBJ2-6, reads NAGVMQNPRHLVRRRGQEARLRCSPMKGHSHVYWYRQLPEEGLKFMVYLQKENIIDESGMPKERFSAEFPKEGPSILRIQQVVRGDSAAYFCASSPRQGSYGANVLTFGAGSRLTVL.

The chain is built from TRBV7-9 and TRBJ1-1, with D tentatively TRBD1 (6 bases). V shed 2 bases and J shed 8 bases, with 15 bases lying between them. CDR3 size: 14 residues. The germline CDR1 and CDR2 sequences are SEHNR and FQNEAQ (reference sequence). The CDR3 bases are TGTGCCAGCAGCTTAATATCGGGGGGCCGGGAAGCTTTCTTT. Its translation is CASSLISGGREAFF.

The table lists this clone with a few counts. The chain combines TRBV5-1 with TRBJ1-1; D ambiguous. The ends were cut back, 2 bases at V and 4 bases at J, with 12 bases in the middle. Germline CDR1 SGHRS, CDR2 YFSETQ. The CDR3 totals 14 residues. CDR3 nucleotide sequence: TGCGCCAGCAGCTTCGACACACAGATCACTGAAGCTTTCTTT. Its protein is CASSFDTQITEAFF.

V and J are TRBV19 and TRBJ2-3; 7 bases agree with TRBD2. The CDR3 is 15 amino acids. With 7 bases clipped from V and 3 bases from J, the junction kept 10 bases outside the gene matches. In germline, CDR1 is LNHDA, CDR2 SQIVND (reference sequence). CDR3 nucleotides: TGTGCCAGTAATGGTCGGGGGGTGAGAACAGATACGCAGTATTTT. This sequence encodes CASNGRGVRTDTQYF.

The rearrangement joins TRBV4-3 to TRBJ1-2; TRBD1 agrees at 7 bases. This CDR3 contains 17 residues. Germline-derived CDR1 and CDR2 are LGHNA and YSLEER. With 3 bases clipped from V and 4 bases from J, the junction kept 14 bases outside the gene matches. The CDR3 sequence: CASSQQTGSGISYGYTF. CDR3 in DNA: TGCGCCAGCAGCCAGCAGACAGGGTCAGGGATTAGCTATGGCTACACCTTC.

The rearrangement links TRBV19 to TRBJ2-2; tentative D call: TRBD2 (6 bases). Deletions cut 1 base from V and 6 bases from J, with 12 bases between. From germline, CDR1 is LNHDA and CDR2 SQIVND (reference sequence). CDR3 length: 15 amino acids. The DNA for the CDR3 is TGTGCCAGTAGTATAGCTACCGGGGGTCCCGGGGAGCTGTTTTTT. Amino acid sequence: CASSIATGGPGELFF.

The CDR3 DNA reads as TGTGCCAGCAGTTACGGGACAACACTATTGCCCTACAATGAGCAGTTCTTC. It specifies CASSYGTTLLPYNEQFF. V is TRBV6-2 or TRBV6-3 and J is TRBJ2-1; a possible D gene is TRBD1 (6 bases). Per germline, CDR1 MNHEY and CDR2 SVGEGT. Trimming left V 2 bases short and J 2 bases short, with 16 bases between. The CDR3 runs 17 residues.

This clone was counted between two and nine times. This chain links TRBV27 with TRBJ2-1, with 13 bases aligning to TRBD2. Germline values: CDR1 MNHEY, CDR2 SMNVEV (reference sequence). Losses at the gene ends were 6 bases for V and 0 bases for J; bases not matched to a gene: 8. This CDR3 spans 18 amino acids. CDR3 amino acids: CASSPTSGGALSYNEQFF. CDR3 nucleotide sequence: TGTGCCAGCAGCCCTACTAGCGGGGGGGCCCTCTCCTACAATGAGCAGTTCTTC.

CDR3 sequence reads: CASSRSGNSGETQYF. The CDR3 DNA sequence: TGTGCCAGTAGTAGATCAGGGAATTCGGGAGAGACCCAGTACTTC. This chain uses TRBV19 with TRBJ2-5; D is possibly TRBD1 (5 bases). The CDR3 length is 15 residues. Germline V CDR1 and CDR2: LNHDA, SQIVND (reference sequence). The V gene lost 4 bases and the J gene lost 4 bases, with 16 bases spanning the gap.

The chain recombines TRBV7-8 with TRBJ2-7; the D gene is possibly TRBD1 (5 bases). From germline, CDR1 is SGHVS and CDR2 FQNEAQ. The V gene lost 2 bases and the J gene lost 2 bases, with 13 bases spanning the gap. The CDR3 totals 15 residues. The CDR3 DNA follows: TGTGCCAGCAGCTTACTAGGGGTTGGGACCTACGAGCAGTACTTC. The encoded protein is CASSLLGVGTYEQYF.

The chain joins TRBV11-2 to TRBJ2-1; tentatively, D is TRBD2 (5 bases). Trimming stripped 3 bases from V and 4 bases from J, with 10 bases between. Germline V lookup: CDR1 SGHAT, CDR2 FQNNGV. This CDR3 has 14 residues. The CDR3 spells CASSFRRTYNEQFF. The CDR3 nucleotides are TGTGCCAGCAGCTTCCGAAGGACTTACAATGAGCAGTTCTTC. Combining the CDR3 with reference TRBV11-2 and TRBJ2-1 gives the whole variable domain EAGVAQSPRYKIIEKRQSVAFWCNPISGHATLYWYQQILGQGPKLLIQFQNNGVVDDSQLPKDRFSAERLKGVDSTLKIQPAKLEDSAVYLCASSFRRTYNEQFFGPGTRLTVL.

CDR3 coding DNA: TGTGCCAGCAGCTTAGGGGCCGGACACTTTGGAAACACCATATATTTT. Translation gives CASSLGAGHFGNTIYF. V is TRBV7-9 and J is TRBJ1-3; D might be TRBD1 (5 bases). This CDR3 comprises 16 residues. Looked up from germline, CDR1 is SEHNR and CDR2 is FQNEAQ (reference sequence). V was trimmed by 1 base and J by 3 bases, leaving 13 bases between them.

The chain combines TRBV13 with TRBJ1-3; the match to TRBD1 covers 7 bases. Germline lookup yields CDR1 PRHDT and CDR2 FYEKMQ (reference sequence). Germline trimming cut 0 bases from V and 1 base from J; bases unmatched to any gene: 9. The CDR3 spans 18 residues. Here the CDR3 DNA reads TGTGCCAGCAGCTTAGGGCGTGGCAGGGGGAGGTCTGGAAACACCATATATTTT. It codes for CASSLGRGRGRSGNTIYF.

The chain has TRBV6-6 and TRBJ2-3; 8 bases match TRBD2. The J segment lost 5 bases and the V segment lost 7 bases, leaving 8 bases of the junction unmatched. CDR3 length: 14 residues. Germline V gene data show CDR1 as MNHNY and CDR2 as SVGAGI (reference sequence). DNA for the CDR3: TGTGCCAGCAATTGGCGGGGGGTGGGAGATACGCAGTATTTT. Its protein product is CASNWRGVGDTQYF.

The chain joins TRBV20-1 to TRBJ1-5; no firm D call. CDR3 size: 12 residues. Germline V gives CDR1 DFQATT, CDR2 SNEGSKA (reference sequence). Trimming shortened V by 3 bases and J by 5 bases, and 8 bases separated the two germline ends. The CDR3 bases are TGCAGTGCTAGTTATTCCGATCAGCCCCAGCATTTT. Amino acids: CSASYSDQPQHF.